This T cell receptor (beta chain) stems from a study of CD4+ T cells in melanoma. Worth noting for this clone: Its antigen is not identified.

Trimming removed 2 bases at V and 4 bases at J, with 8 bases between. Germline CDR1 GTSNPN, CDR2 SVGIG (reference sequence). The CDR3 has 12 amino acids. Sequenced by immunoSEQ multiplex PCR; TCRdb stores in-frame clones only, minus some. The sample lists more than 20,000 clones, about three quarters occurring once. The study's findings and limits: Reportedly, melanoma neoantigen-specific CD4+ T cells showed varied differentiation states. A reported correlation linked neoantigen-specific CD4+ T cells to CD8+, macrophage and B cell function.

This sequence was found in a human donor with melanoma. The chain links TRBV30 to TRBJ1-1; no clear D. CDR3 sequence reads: CAWSRRITEAFF. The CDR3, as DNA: TGTGCCTGGAGTCGAAGAATCACTGAAGCTTTCTTT.